The following is a TCR beta chain sequence with its context. Produced via immunoSEQ multiplex PCR; TCRdb's table is partial and in-frame only. There are about 320,000 clones in the sample; more than 90% occur only once, and 2.6% lies in the top ten. This specimen belongs to a study of blood T cell repertoires in COVID-19. The germline gives CDR1 KGHSH, CDR2 LQKENI. With 3 bases clipped from V and 5 bases from J, the junction kept 13 bases outside the gene matches. The CDR3 length is 18 residues. The sequenced sample consisted of PBMCs or T cells enriched from blood (not recorded which). The J gene is TRBJ2-1, the V gene TRBV18, with 10 bases matching TRBD1. The sequence came from a man in his fifties or sixties who had recovered from COVID-19. CDR3 in DNA: TGTGCCAGCTCACCGCCCGGGACAGGGGCCCGGTCCCACAATGAGCAGTTCTTC. It encodes CASSPPGTGARSHNEQFF.